The source of this TCR beta chain is a study of blood T cell repertoires in COVID-19 (dated by TCRdb to the early 2020s). For context, the study as a whole: Samples from collaborators originated in the United States, Italy and Spain and spanned both the acute and convalescent phases of COVID-19. The material from the prospective study consisted of cDNA or gDNA derived from T cells, B-cell-depleted T cells, or PBMCs. Deeply sampled blood TCRbeta repertoires from subjects exposed to, actively infected with, or recovered from COVID-19 were included in the dataset. The repertoires were made available in a free public database intended to serve as a resource for research on the immune response to SARS-CoV-2. The samples were drawn from the first 160 participants of the ongoing ImmuneRACE study and from roughly 1,300 subjects provided by 6 global collaborators. Sample metadata almost always included a de-identified subject ID, COVID-19 status, age in years and sex. Where available, HLA class I and class II types were taken from metadata supplied by the sample provider and were not determined by assay-based typing. What the research found in general, with its limitations: The amount of clinical and demographic metadata varied by source and participant and was provided uncurated.

A remark on this clone: There is no known antigen for this receptor. Within one base of it there is no much larger clone, and no base qualities were kept.

The immunoSEQ Assay, a bias-controlled multiplex PCR, was used to amplify TCRbeta CDR3 regions from genomic DNA. The published analysis was carried out like this. The number of nucleated cells in each sample was estimated by amplification of reference gene primers within the assay. To quantify the absolute abundance of each unique TCRbeta CDR3 rearrangement, sequence reads were collapsed and filtered. Productive Simpson clonality was computed per sample as the square root of Simpson's diversity index over productive rearrangements. Held by TCRdb, this immuneACCESS table contains in-frame sequences only and omits some clones. Under half of the omission traces to an unresolved V gene where checked; the cause of the rest is unknown. The DNA gave D and trimming, while V, J and clone size come from that table. Here the sample has 25,000 to 30,000 clones; about two thirds occur a single time. Clones ranked in the top ten supply roughly 20% of the sample.

V sheds 8 bases and J sheds 3 bases, leaving 16 bases between their ends. The germline V gene provides CDR1 MNHEY and CDR2 SVGAGI. The CDR3 measures 14 amino acids from cysteine to phenylalanine. The retained sequence is limited to the CDR3, 42 bases, with the frame set at the first base. Whole blood was collected in K2EDTA tubes by collaborating institutions according to the institutions' own protocols. Collaborator samples were shipped for TCRbeta analysis as frozen whole blood, isolated PBMCs, or DNA extracted from either sample type. The receptor was isolated from a boy aged 2 to 10 with active or convalescent COVID-19. The source material was peripheral blood. The V and J genes are TRBV6-5 and TRBJ1-1; a confident D gene designation cannot be given. The CDR3 here reads CASLTLRGDTEAFF. The bases are TGTGCCAGCCTAACCCTTCGGGGAGACACTGAAGCTTTCTTT.